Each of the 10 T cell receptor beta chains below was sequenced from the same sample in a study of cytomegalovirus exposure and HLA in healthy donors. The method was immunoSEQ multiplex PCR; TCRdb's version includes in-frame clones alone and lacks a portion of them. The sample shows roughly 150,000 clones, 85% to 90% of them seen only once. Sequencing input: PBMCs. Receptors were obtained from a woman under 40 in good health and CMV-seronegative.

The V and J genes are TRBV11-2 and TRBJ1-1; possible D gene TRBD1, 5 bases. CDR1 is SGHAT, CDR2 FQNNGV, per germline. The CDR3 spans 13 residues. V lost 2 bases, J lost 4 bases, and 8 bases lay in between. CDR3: CASSLYQGTEAFF. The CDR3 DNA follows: TGTGCCAGCAGCTTATACCAGGGCACTGAAGCTTTCTTT.

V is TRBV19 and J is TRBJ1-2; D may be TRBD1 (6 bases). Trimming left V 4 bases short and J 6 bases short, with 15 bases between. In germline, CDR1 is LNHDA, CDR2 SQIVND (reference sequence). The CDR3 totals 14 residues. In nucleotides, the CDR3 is TGTGCCAGTAGTAGTCGGGGGGCAGTAAATGGCTACACCTTC. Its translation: CASSSRGAVNGYTF. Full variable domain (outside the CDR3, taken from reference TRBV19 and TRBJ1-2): DGGITQSPKYLFRKEGQNVTLSCEQNLNHDAMYWYRQDPGQGLRLIYYSQIVNDFQKGDIAEGYSVSREKKESFPLTVTSAQKNPTAFYLCASSSRGAVNGYTFGSGTRLTVV.

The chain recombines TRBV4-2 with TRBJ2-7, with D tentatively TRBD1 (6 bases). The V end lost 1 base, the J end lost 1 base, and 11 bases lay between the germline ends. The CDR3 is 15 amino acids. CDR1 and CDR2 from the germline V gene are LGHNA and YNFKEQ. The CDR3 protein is CASSQAGQGSYEQYF. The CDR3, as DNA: TGTGCCAGCAGCCAAGCGGGGCAGGGGTCCTACGAGCAGTACTTC.

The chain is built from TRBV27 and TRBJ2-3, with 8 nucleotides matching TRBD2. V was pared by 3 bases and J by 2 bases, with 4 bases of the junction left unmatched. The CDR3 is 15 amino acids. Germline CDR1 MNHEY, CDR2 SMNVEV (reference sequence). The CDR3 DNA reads TGTGCCAGCAGTTTCAACGGGAGGGCCACAGATACGCAGTATTTT. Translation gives CASSFNGRATDTQYF.

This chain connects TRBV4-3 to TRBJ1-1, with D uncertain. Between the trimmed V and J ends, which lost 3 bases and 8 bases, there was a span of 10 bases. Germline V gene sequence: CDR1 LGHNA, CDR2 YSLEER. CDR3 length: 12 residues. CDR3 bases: TGCGCCAGCAGCCACAGAGGGTCGGAAGCTTTCTTT. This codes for CASSHRGSEAFF.

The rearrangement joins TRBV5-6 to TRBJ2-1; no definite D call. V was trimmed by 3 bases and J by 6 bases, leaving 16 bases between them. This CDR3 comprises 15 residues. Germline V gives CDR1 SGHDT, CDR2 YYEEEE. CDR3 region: CASSYPSRKINEQFF. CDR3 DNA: TGTGCCAGCAGCTACCCATCCAGGAAAATCAATGAGCAGTTCTTC.

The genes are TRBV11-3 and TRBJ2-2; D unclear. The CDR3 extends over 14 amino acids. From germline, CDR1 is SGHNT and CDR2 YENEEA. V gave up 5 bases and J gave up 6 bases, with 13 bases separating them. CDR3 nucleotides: TGTGCCAGCAGCCTCGGACCGAGGTCCGGGGAGCTGTTTTTT. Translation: CASSLGPRSGELFF.

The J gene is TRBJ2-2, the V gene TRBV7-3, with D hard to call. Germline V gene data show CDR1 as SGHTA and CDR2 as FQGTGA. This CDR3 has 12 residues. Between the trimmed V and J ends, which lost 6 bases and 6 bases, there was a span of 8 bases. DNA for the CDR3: TGTGCCAGCAGGGGGTTGGCCGGGGAGCTGTTTTTT. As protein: CASRGLAGELFF.

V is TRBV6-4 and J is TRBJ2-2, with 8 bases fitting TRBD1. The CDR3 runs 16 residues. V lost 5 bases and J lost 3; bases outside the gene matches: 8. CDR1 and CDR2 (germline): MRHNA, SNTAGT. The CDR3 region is CASSKRDRTDTGELFF. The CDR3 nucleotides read TGTGCCAGCAGTAAAAGGGACAGGACGGACACCGGGGAGCTGTTTTTT.

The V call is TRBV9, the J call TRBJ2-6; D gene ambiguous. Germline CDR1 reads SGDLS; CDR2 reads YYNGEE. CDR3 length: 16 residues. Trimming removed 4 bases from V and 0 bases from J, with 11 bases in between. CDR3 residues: CASSPRPNSGANVLTF. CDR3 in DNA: TGTGCCAGCAGCCCCCGACCGAACTCTGGGGCCAACGTCCTGACTTTC.